Below are 13 T cell receptor beta chains sequenced from a single sample in a study of blood T cells in healthy people across ages. The use of a sample-barcoded 5' primer and a J-beta primer mix characterized a second PCR of about 7 to 12 cycles. Each CDR3 protein gets one entry after TCRdb re-called the 5' RACE reads with MiXCR. The table includes about 1,400,000 distinct CDR3 sequences, around two fifths detected once. Sequencing input: blood. The receptors originated from a woman in her late teens or twenties in good health.

The chain employs TRBV3-1 and TRBJ2-1; 7 bases map to TRBD2. Germline V gives CDR1 LGHDT, CDR2 YNNKEL (reference sequence). Germline trimming cut 1 base from V and 2 bases from J; bases unmatched to any gene: 5. There are 16 residues in the CDR3. CDR3 amino acids: CASSQVGAGAYNEQFF. Here the CDR3 DNA reads TGTGCCAGCAGCCAAGTTGGGGCGGGGGCCTACAATGAGCAGTTCTTC.

The chain recombines TRBV13 with TRBJ2-1; 10 positions match TRBD2. The CDR3 has 15 amino acids. Germline CDR1 and CDR2: PRHDT and FYEKMQ (reference sequence). Losses at the gene ends were 3 bases for V and 3 bases for J; bases not matched to a gene: 2. CDR3 loop: CASSFSGRVYNEQFF. The CDR3 nucleotides are TGTGCCAGCAGCTTCAGCGGGAGGGTCTACAATGAGCAGTTCTTC.

In this sample, this clonotype turned up a few times. The CDR3 here is CASSLSAGVYNEQFF. In nucleotides, the CDR3 is TGTGCCAGCAGCTTATCCGCGGGGGTCTACAATGAGCAGTTCTTC. The chain employs TRBV11-2 and TRBJ2-1; TRBD2 aligns across 7 bases. V shed 2 bases, J shed 3 bases, and the junction held 4 bases outside the gene matches. Germline V gives CDR1 SGHAT, CDR2 FQNNGV. This CDR3 comprises 15 residues.

The rearrangement joins TRBV20-1 to TRBJ2-3, with 10 bases aligning to TRBD2. CDR1 is DFQATT and CDR2 is SNEGSKA in the germline V gene (reference sequence). Trimming cost V 6 bases and J 3 bases; bases outside gene matches: 3. CDR3 size: 13 residues. The CDR3 is CSAIAGGTDTQYF. CDR3 bases: TGCAGTGCCATAGCGGGGGGTACAGATACGCAGTATTTT.

The chain uses TRBV5-6 and TRBJ1-1; 8 bases align to TRBD1. The junction had 8 bases not matched to a gene; V was cut back by 4 bases and J by 3 bases. CDR3 length equals 15 residues. Germline loops: CDR1 SGHDT, CDR2 YYEEEE. DNA of the CDR3: TGTGCCAGCAGCGGATATACAGGGGGTGACACTGAAGCTTTCTTT. Protein product: CASSGYTGGDTEAFF.

This chain connects TRBV25-1 to TRBJ1-5, with D hard to call. The CDR3 is 14 residues long. The germline V gene encodes CDR1 MGHDK and CDR2 SYGVNS. Trimming took 4 bases from V and 0 from J, leaving 7 bases between them. The chain's CDR3 is CASSVASSNQPQHF. CDR3 DNA: TGTGCCAGCAGTGTAGCTTCTAGCAATCAGCCCCAGCATTTT.

This rearrangement joins TRBV13 to TRBJ2-3; no clear D gene. CDR3 length: 15 amino acids. The germline gives CDR1 PRHDT, CDR2 FYEKMQ (reference sequence). V lost 5 bases and J 0 bases, leaving 12 bases between the germline ends. The CDR3 DNA reads TGTGCCAGCAGCCCCGCTTTCGTCAGCACAGATACGCAGTATTTT. Its translation is CASSPAFVSTDTQYF.

The chain couples TRBV3-1 to TRBJ1-1; D unclear. V was pared by 0 bases and J by 2 bases, with 4 bases between. Germline CDR1 is LGHDT and CDR2 is YNNKEL (reference sequence). The CDR3 spans 13 residues. The chain's CDR3 is CASSQDFNTEAFF. The CDR3 nucleotides are TGTGCCAGCAGCCAAGATTTCAACACTGAAGCTTTCTTT.

There are a few counts of this clonotype. This sequence joins TRBV7-3 and TRBJ2-3, with 9 bases identical to TRBD2. This CDR3 spans 15 amino acids. CDR1 and CDR2 from the germline V gene are SGHTA and FQGTGA. With 5 bases clipped from V and 4 bases from J, the junction kept 7 bases outside the gene matches. The CDR3 bases are TGTGCCAGCAGCAAACTAGCGGGTGGAGCAGATACGCAGTATTTT. This gives the protein CASSKLAGGADTQYF.

In nucleotides, the CDR3 is TGTGCCAGCAGCCAACCTCTTTCAACGCAGTATTTT. The encoded protein is CASSQPLSTQYF. V is TRBV14 and J is TRBJ2-3; D remains unclear. The germline V and J ends were trimmed by 2 bases and 9 bases, with 9 bases remaining between them. The length of the CDR3 is 12 residues. The germline V gene encodes CDR1 SGHDN and CDR2 FVKESK.

Worth noting for this clonotype: A junction boundary mismatches the germline segment, possibly from a read error. The chain joins TRBV7-9 to TRBJ2-2; D perhaps matches TRBD1 (6 bases). This CDR3 has 15 amino acids. Germline V gene lookup returns CDR1 SEHNR and CDR2 FQNEAQ (reference sequence). The CDR3 is CASSAQQGNTGELFF. CDR3 nucleotides: TGTGCCAGCAGCGCCCAACAGGGTAACACAGGGGAGCTGTTTTTT.

This clonotype was counted at least ten times. The chain uses TRBV6-1 and TRBJ2-1; 13 bases are shared with TRBD2. Germline V gene lookup returns CDR1 MNHNS and CDR2 SASEGT. The length of the CDR3 is 16 residues. V was pared by 5 bases and J by 7 bases, with 8 bases of the junction left unmatched. The CDR3 spells CASSHGTSGKTNEQFF. The CDR3 DNA reads TGTGCCAGCAGTCACGGGACTAGCGGGAAAACAAATGAGCAGTTCTTC.

A few counts support this clonotype. This chain joins TRBV27 and TRBJ2-1; 9 bases match TRBD1. The CDR3 loop spans 15 amino acids. The V and J ends lost 6 bases and 7 bases, in that order; junction bases with no gene match: 10. The V gene's germline CDR1 is MNHEY and CDR2 SMNVEV (reference sequence). CDR3: CASRMGQGGGNEQFF. In DNA form, the CDR3 reads TGTGCCAGCAGAATGGGACAGGGCGGGGGTAATGAGCAGTTCTTC.